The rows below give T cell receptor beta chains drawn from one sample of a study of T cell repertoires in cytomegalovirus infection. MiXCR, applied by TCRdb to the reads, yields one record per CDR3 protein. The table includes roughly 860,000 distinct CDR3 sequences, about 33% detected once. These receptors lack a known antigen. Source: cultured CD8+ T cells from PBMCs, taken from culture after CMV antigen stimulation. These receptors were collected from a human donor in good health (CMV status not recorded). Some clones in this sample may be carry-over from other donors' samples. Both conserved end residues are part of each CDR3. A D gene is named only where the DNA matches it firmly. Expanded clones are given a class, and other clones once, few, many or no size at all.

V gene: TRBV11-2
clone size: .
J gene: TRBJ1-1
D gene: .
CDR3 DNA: TGTGCCAGCAGCTCCCATCCCGCGGGGGGGATTATGAACACTGAAGCTTTCTTT
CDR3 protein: CASSSHPAGGIMNTEAFF

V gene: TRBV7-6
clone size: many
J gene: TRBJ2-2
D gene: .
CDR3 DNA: TGTGCCAGCAGCTCCGGATGGCTCACCGGGGAGCTGTTTTTT
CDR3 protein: CASSSGWLTGELFF

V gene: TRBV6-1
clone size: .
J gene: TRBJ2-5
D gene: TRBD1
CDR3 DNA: TGTGCCAGCAGTGACTTGGTACAGGGGCAGACCCAGTACTTC
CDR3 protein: CASSDLVQGQTQYF

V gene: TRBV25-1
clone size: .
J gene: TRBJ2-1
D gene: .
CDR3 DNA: TGTGCCAGCATTGGAAGAAACAGCCCCTACAATGAGCAGTTCTTC
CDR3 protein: CASIGRNSPYNEQFF

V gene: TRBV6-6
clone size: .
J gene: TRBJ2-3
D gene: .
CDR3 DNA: TGTGCCAGCAGTTACTGGGTTAAGGGGGGCCGCACAGATACGCAGTATTTT
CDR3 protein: CASSYWVKGGRTDTQYF

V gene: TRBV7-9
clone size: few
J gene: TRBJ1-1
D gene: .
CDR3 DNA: TGTGCCAGCAGAGGTCCGACAGGGAACACTGAAGCTTTCTTT
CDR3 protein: CASRGPTGNTEAFF

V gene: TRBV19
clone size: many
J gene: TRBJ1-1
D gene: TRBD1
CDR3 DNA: TGTGCCAGTAGTAGGAGGGGGCGAGTGAACACTGAAGCTTTCTTT
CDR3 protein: CASSRRGRVNTEAFF

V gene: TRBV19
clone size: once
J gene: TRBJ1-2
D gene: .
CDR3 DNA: TGTGCCAGTAGTATAGACGGGGGGTGGAATGGCTACACCTTC
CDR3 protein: CASSIDGGWNGYTF

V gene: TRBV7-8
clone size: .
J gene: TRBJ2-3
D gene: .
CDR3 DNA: TGTGCCAGCAGCTTAGTAGTGGGGGGCACACGGACCATAGATACGCAGTATTTT
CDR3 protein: CASSLVVGGTRTIDTQYF

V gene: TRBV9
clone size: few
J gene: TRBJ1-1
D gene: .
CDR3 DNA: TGTGCCAGCAGCGTAGAACGGCATCCGAACACTGAAGCTTTCTTT
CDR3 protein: CASSVERHPNTEAFF

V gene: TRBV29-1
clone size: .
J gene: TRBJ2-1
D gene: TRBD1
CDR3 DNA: TGCAGCGTTCGACAGGGCGGCAATGAGCAGTTCTTC
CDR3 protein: CSVRQGGNEQFF

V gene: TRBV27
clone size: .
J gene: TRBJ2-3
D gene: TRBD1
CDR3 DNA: TGTGCCAGCAGTTTTATGGGACAGGGGGCGGCAGATACGCAGTATTTT
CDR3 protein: CASSFMGQGAADTQYF

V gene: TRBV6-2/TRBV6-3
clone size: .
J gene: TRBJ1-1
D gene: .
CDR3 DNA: TGTGCCAGCAGTTACTCTTGGAGCGAGAACACTGAAGCTTTCTTT
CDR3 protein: CASSYSWSENTEAFF

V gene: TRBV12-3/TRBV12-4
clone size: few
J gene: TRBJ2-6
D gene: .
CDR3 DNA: TGTGCCAGCAGTTTAGATCGAGTCGAAGAGACCCATCTTGGGGCCAACGTCCTGACTTTC
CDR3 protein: CASSLDRVEETHLGANVLTF

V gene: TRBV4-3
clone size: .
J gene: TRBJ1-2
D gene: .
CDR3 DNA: TGCGCCAGCAGCCAAGAGACAGTGGCAGGGGCTAACTATGGCTACACCTTC
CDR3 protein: CASSQETVAGANYGYTF

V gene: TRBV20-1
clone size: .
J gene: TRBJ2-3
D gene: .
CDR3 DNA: TGCAGTGCTAGTCCCATGATCCGGCAGGGCCGGTTGCCCACAGATACGCAGTATTTT
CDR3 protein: CSASPMIRQGRLPTDTQYF

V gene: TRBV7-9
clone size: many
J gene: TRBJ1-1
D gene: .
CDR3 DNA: TGTGCCAGCAGCCTTCCCGGGGTCCAGGAAGCTTTCTTT
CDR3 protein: CASSLPGVQEAFF

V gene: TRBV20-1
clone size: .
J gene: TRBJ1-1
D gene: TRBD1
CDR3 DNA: TGCAGTGCTTTAGGGGGCGCAGGAAACACTGAAGCTTTCTTT
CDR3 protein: CSALGGAGNTEAFF

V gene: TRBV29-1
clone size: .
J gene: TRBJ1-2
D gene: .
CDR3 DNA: TGCAGCGTTGAGAGCACTCTTAACTATGGCTACACCTTC
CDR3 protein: CSVESTLNYGYTF

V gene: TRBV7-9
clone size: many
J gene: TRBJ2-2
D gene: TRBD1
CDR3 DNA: TGTGCCAGCAGCTTAGCGGGACAGGGAGAGCTGTTTTTT
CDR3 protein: CASSLAGQGELFF

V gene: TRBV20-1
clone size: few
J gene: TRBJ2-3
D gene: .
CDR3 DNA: TGCAGTGCAACCACAGATACGCAGTATTTT
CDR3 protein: CSATTDTQYF

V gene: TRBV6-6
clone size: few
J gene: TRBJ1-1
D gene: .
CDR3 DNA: TGTGCCAGCACCCCCAGGGACACAGGTAACACTGAAGCTTTCTTT
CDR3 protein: CASTPRDTGNTEAFF